These T cell receptor beta chains were read from a single sample in a study of blood T cell repertoires in COVID-19. The table came from immunoSEQ multiplex PCR; TCRdb's copy has only in-frame clones and leaves some out. The table includes under 150,000 clones, around 78% detected once. Sequences were obtained from peripheral blood. The receptors were gathered from a human donor in a cohort sampled during active COVID-19. The CDR3 runs from the conserved cysteine through the conserved F or W. A D gene is named only where the DNA matches it firmly. Expanded clones get a size class; other rows say once, few or many, or leave the size out.

D gene	V gene	clone size	J gene	CDR3 protein	CDR3 DNA
.	TRBV6-5	.	TRBJ1-5	CASRLNSNQPQHF	TGTGCCAGCAGACTGAATAGCAATCAGCCCCAGCATTTT
TRBD2	TRBV6-5	.	TRBJ2-3	CASSFSGGRTDTQYF	TGTGCCAGCAGCTTTAGCGGGGGGCGCACAGATACGCAGTATTTT
.	TRBV7-9	.	TRBJ2-6	CASHRGGTGANVLTF	TGTGCCAGTCACAGGGGAGGTACTGGGGCCAACGTCCTGACTTTC
.	TRBV19	.	TRBJ1-2	CASSQAYGYTF	TGTGCCAGTAGTCAGGCCTATGGCTACACCTTC
.	TRBV6-5	.	TRBJ1-1	CASSRESNTEAFF	TGTGCCAGCAGCCGGGAATCGAACACTGAAGCTTTCTTT
TRBD1	TRBV7-9	.	TRBJ2-2	CASSLEGGNTGELFF	TGTGCCAGCAGCTTAGAAGGGGGCAACACCGGGGAGCTGTTTTTT
.	TRBV3-1/TRBV3-2	once	TRBJ2-1	CASSQRRGAHNEQFF	TGTGCCAGCAGCCAACGACGGGGAGCCCACAATGAGCAGTTCTTC
.	TRBV25-1	.	TRBJ2-5	CASGEVQETQYF	TGTGCCAGCGGAGAGGTCCAAGAGACCCAGTACTTC
.	TRBV9	.	TRBJ1-3	CASSSLARLENTIYF	TGTGCCAGCAGCTCCCTAGCGCGGCTAGAAAACACCATATATTTT
.	TRBV5-1	many	TRBJ2-1	CASSLGWPGVMNEQFF	TGCGCCAGCAGCTTGGGGTGGCCAGGGGTCATGAATGAGCAGTTCTTC
TRBD1	TRBV7-2	.	TRBJ2-7	CASSVAGQGLYEQYF	TGTGCCAGCAGCGTCGCCGGACAGGGCCTCTACGAGCAGTACTTC
.	TRBV7-9	.	TRBJ1-2	CASSPRTAHFYGYTF	TGTGCCAGCAGCCCCCGGACAGCTCATTTCTATGGCTACACCTTC
.	TRBV5-1	.	TRBJ2-7	CASSLEPQAEQYF	TGCGCCAGCAGCTTGGAGCCCCAGGCCGAGCAGTACTTC
TRBD1	TRBV27	.	TRBJ1-6	CASSLSGYKKTGQGRSPLHF	TGTGCCAGCAGTTTATCCGGTTACAAAAAAACGGGACAGGGGCGTTCACCCCTCCACTTT
.	TRBV5-6	once	TRBJ1-6	CASSGEGSYNSPLHF	TGTGCCAGCAGCGGGGAGGGCTCCTATAATTCACCCCTCCACTTT
.	TRBV10-2	.	TRBJ2-7	CASRDDSLSYEQYF	TGCGCCAGCAGGGATGACAGTCTCTCCTACGAGCAGTACTTC
TRBD1	TRBV9	.	TRBJ2-2	CASSRRQGNTGELFF	TGTGCCAGCAGCCGCCGACAGGGCAACACCGGGGAGCTGTTTTTT
.	TRBV3-1/TRBV3-2	.	TRBJ2-7	CASSQDRQSYEQYF	TGTGCCAGCAGCCAAGACCGACAGAGCTACGAGCAGTACTTC
TRBD1	TRBV15	.	TRBJ2-7	CATSRDRGTYEQYF	TGTGCCACCAGCAGGGACAGGGGCACCTACGAGCAGTACTTC
TRBD1	TRBV7-3	.	TRBJ1-2	CASSLSGQLNYGYTF	TGTGCCAGCAGCTTATCGGGACAGCTTAACTATGGCTACACCTTC
TRBD2	TRBV15	.	TRBJ2-7	CATSRVGTSGGSYEQYF	TGTGCCACCAGCAGAGTGGGGACTAGCGGGGGAAGCTACGAGCAGTACTTC
.	TRBV5-1	.	TRBJ1-5	CASSLLGASNQPQHF	TGCGCCAGCAGCTTGCTGGGGGCGAGCAATCAGCCCCAGCATTTT
TRBD1	TRBV6-5	.	TRBJ1-1	CASSYPGQGEAFF	TGTGCCAGCAGTTACCCTGGACAGGGTGAAGCTTTCTTT
.	TRBV7-2	.	TRBJ2-5	CASSSLSAYETQYF	TGTGCCAGCAGCTCCCTAAGTGCTTACGAGACCCAGTACTTC
.	TRBV27	.	TRBJ2-3	CASSVEYTDTQYF	TGTGCCAGCAGTGTGGAGTACACAGATACGCAGTATTTT
TRBD1	TRBV7-9	.	TRBJ1-1	CASSLLTGGTEAFF	TGTGCCAGCAGCTTACTGACAGGGGGCACTGAAGCTTTCTTT
.	TRBV5-1	.	TRBJ1-3	CASSLAGTRSSGNTIYF	TGCGCCAGCAGCTTGGCCGGGACTCGAAGCTCTGGAAACACCATATATTTT
TRBD2	TRBV5-1	.	TRBJ2-3	CASSPGTTGDTQYF	TGCGCCAGCAGCCCCGGGACTACCGGAGATACGCAGTATTTT
.	TRBV2	.	TRBJ2-5	CASSSYNPGETQYF	TGTGCCAGCAGTTCCTACAACCCCGGGGAGACCCAGTACTTC
TRBD1	TRBV27	.	TRBJ2-7	CASSSTGTGNYEQYF	TGTGCCAGCAGTTCCACCGGGACAGGGAACTACGAGCAGTACTTC
TRBD1	TRBV24-1	.	TRBJ2-5	CATSDRQGLGETQYF	TGTGCCACCAGTGATCGACAGGGTCTCGGAGAGACCCAGTACTTC
.	TRBV19	many	TRBJ1-4	CASSPDTTTNEKLFF	TGTGCCAGTAGCCCCGACACAACAACTAATGAAAAACTGTTTTTT
.	TRBV6-5	.	TRBJ2-7	CASSAEGVPTEQYF	TGTGCCAGCAGCGCCGAGGGGGTCCCTACAGAGCAGTACTTC
TRBD1	TRBV6-4	.	TRBJ2-3	CASSEGTGSTDTQYF	TGTGCCAGCAGTGAGGGGACAGGGTCCACAGATACGCAGTATTTT
.	TRBV5-4	.	TRBJ2-1	CASSPTGHTYNEQFF	TGTGCCAGCAGCCCTACGGGACATACCTACAATGAGCAGTTCTTC
.	TRBV6-1	.	TRBJ2-7	CASSEVKRAHEQYF	TGTGCCAGCAGTGAAGTGAAGCGGGCCCACGAGCAGTACTTC
TRBD1	TRBV3-1/TRBV3-2	.	TRBJ2-7	CASSQGSGTGVQFEQYF	TGTGCCAGCAGCCAGGGTTCAGGGACAGGGGTCCAATTCGAGCAGTACTTC
.	TRBV5-6	.	TRBJ1-4	CASSLAGGRTTNEKLFF	TGTGCCAGCAGCTTGGCGGGAGGGAGGACCACTAATGAAAAACTGTTTTTT
TRBD1	TRBV7-9	.	TRBJ1-4	CASSEQGAGEKLFF	TGTGCCAGCAGCGAACAGGGGGCCGGGGAAAAACTGTTTTTT